The next 12 T cell receptor beta chains were all read from a single sample in a study of Ad26.COV2.S vaccination and SARS-CoV-2 variants. The protocol was immunoSEQ multiplex PCR, while the TCRdb copy is restricted to in-frame clones and leaves out a portion. The sample includes about half a million clones, 80% to 90% of them seen just once. As to treatment: some 20 received Ad26.COV2.S at low or high dose, single or two shots; about 5 received placebo; per-sample allocation not given. Sampling was performed 63 days after the first vaccine or placebo injection. The sample in question was peripheral blood, obtained in a trial of Ad26.COV2.S vaccine versus placebo. These receptor sequences come from a person aged 18-65 years who received the Ad26.COV2.S COVID-19 vaccine or a placebo.

The CDR3 bases are TGTGCCAGCAGCCCTTTAATAGGTGGCTACACCTTC. Protein: CASSPLIGGYTF. The chain is built from TRBV7-2 and TRBJ1-2; D is unclear. Germline loops: CDR1 SGHTA, CDR2 FQGNSA. The V and J ends lost 5 bases and 7 bases respectively, with 11 bases between them. The CDR3 consists of 12 residues. The whole variable domain, remainder taken from reference TRBV7-2 and TRBJ1-2, is GAGVSQSPSNKVTEKGKDVELRCDPISGHTALYWYRQSLGQGLEFLIYFQGNSAPDKSGLPSDRFSAERTGGSVSTLTIQRTQQEDSAVYLCASSPLIGGYTFGSGTRLTVV.

This clone was detected only a few times. The rearrangement joins TRBV28 to TRBJ1-5; TRBD1 is a possible D gene (5 bases). Per the germline V gene, CDR1 is MDHEN and CDR2 is SYDVKM. The CDR3 consists of 16 residues. The V end lost 7 bases, the J end lost 2 bases, and 18 bases lay between the germline ends. CDR3 nucleotides: TGTGCCAGCAATCCACCATTTGGGGGTCGCAATCAGCCCCAGCATTTT. Translating gives CASNPPFGGRNQPQHF.

This chain uses TRBV6-6 with TRBJ2-1; 9 bases fit TRBD1. Trimming at V came to 0 bases and at J to 7 bases, leaving 4 bases not matched to a gene. Germline loops: CDR1 MNHNY, CDR2 SVGAGI (reference sequence). The CDR3 is made up of 15 amino acids. CDR3 in amino acids: CASSYSGTGLNEQFF. CDR3 in DNA: TGTGCCAGCAGTTACTCTGGGACAGGGTTAAATGAGCAGTTCTTC.

The chain combines TRBV7-8 with TRBJ1-1; 10 bases agree with TRBD1. This CDR3 comprises 15 residues. From germline, CDR1 is SGHVS and CDR2 FQNEAQ. J lost 7 bases, V lost 2 bases, and 7 bases had no gene match. DNA of the CDR3: TGTGCCAGCAGCTTATACGGGACAGGGGTAGGTGAAGCTTTCTTT. Its protein product is CASSLYGTGVGEAFF.

The chain joins TRBV29-1 to TRBJ2-7; TRBD1 matches at 8 bases. CDR1 and CDR2 (germline): SQVTM, ANQGSEA. V dropped 6 bases and J dropped 2; count of bases not matched to a gene: 6. The length of the CDR3 is 13 residues. For the CDR3, the DNA is TGCAGCGTGAGAGGACAGGGCGCCTACGAGCAGTACTTC. This codes for CSVRGQGAYEQYF.

V and J are TRBV9 and TRBJ2-2; D might be TRBD1 (6 bases). Germline V CDR1 and CDR2: SGDLS, YYNGEE. Deletions cut 0 bases from V and 1 base from J, with 10 bases between. CDR3 size: 16 residues. The CDR3 sequence is CASSVGSTGNTGELFF. The CDR3 DNA follows: TGTGCCAGCAGCGTAGGTTCGACAGGGAACACCGGGGAGCTGTTTTTT.

The J gene is TRBJ1-2, the V gene TRBV5-4, with TRBD1 identical over 8 bases. The CDR3 runs to 14 residues. V lost 4 bases and J lost 4; bases outside the gene matches: 6. In germline, CDR1 is SGHNT, CDR2 YYREEE (reference sequence). This CDR3 is CASSPDRAGYGYTF. CDR3 DNA sequence: TGTGCCAGCAGCCCGGACAGGGCTGGCTATGGCTACACCTTC.

This chain links TRBV2 with TRBJ1-6; 12 bases match TRBD1. Germline V gene data show CDR1 as SNHLY and CDR2 as FYNNEI. There are 13 residues in the CDR3. The J segment lost 11 bases and the V segment lost 8 bases, leaving 4 bases of the junction unmatched. The CDR3 coding sequence is TGTGCCAGCTCGGGACAGGGGGCTGCACCCCTCCACTTT. Translating gives CASSGQGAAPLHF.

V usage is TRBV29-1 and J usage is TRBJ2-7; TRBD2 aligns across 11 bases. The J segment lost 3 bases and the V segment lost 1 base, leaving 8 bases of the junction unmatched. The CDR3 runs to 16 residues. Per germline, CDR1 SQVTM and CDR2 ANQGSEA. The chain's CDR3 is CSVEAQKLAGDYEQYF. CDR3 nucleotide sequence: TGCAGCGTTGAAGCCCAGAAACTAGCGGGAGACTACGAGCAGTACTTC.

V and J are TRBV4-2 and TRBJ1-2; D remains unclear. The CDR3 consists of 14 residues. Germline assignment: CDR1 LGHNA and CDR2 YNFKEQ. Trimming took 4 bases from V and 8 from J, leaving 17 bases between them. CDR3: CASSPGPGSIGYTF. In nucleotides, the CDR3 is TGTGCCAGCAGCCCCGGCCCTGGGTCTATCGGCTACACCTTC.

Here the CDR3 reads CAWSVRQSNTEAFF. DNA of the CDR3: TGTGCCTGGAGTGTACGCCAATCGAACACTGAAGCTTTCTTT. The chain couples TRBV30 to TRBJ1-1; D gene uncertain. Trimming removed 0 bases from V and 1 base from J, with 9 bases in between. Germline V gene data show CDR1 as GTSNPN and CDR2 as SVGIG (reference sequence). This CDR3 has 14 amino acids.

The chain recombines TRBV6-6 with TRBJ2-7; weak D call: TRBD2 (5 bases). The CDR3 is made up of 16 amino acids. Per germline, CDR1 MNHNY and CDR2 SVGAGI (reference sequence). V gave up 3 bases and J gave up 3 bases, with 18 bases separating them. The DNA for the CDR3 is TGTGCCAGCAGTTATCTCCCGGGCCACGGGATCTACGAGCAGTACTTC. It yields the protein CASSYLPGHGIYEQYF.